The TCR beta chain under discussion was sequenced for a study of CD8+ T cells in alopecia areata. Study observations and caveats: Scalp samples also yield sequences from resident alphabeta T cells of normal skin. Persistence in scalp and blood during tofacitinib was observed for many expanded lesional clones.

About this clone itself: Its antigen is unknown.

This CDR3 has 17 residues. Germline-derived CDR1 and CDR2 are SNHLY and FYNNEI. V lost 8 bases and J lost 0; bases outside the gene matches: 6. RNA, once extracted, was reverse transcribed into cDNA for use as the sequencing template. The table came from immunoSEQ multiplex PCR; TCRdb's copy has only in-frame clones and leaves some out. The profile shows some 180,000 clones, roughly 46% of them singletons. Treatment: oral pan-JAK inhibitor, 5-10 mg twice daily. The material sequenced was CD8+ T cells sorted from blood, taken around week 54, from a patient treated with tofacitinib. The clonotype originates from a human donor with alopecia areata. The chain combines TRBV2 with TRBJ2-3; TRBD2 matches 15 bases. The CDR3 loop reads CASSRTSGGVSTDTQYF. In DNA, the CDR3 is TGTGCCAGCTCCCGGACTAGCGGGGGGGTGAGCACAGATACGCAGTATTTT.